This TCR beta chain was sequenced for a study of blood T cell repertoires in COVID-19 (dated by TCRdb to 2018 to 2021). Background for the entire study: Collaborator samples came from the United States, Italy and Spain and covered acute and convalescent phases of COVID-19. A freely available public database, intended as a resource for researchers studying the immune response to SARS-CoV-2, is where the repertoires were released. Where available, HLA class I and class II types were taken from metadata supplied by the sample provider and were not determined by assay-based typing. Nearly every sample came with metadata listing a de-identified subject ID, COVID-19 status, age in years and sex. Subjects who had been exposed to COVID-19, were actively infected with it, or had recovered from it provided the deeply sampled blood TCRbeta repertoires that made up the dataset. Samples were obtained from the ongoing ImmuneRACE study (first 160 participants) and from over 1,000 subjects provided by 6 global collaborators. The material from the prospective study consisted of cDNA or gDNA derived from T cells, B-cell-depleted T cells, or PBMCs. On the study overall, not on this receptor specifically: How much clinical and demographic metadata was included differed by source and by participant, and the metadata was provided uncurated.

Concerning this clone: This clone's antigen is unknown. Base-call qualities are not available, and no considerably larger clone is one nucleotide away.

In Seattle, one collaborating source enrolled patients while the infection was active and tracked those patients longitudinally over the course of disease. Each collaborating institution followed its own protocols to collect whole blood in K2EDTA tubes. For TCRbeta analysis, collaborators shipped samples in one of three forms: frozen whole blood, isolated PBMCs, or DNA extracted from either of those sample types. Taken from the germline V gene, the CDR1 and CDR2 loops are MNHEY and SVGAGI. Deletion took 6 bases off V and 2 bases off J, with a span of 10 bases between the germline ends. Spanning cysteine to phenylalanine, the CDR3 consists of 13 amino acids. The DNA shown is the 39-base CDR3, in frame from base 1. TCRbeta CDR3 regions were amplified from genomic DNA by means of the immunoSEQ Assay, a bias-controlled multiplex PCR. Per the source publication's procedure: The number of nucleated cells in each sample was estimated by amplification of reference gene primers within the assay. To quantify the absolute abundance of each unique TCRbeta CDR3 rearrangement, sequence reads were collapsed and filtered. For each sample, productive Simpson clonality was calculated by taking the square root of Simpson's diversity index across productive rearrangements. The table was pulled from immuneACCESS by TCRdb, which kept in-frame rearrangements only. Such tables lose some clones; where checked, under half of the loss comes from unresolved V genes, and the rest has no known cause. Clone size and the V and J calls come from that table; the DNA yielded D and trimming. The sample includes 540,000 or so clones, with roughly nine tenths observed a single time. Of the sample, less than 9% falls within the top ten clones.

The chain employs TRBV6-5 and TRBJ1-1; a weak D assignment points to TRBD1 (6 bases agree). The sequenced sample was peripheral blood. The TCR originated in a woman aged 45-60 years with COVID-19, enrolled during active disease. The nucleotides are TGTGCCAGCAGGGACAGCGTCAACACTGAAGCTTTCTTT. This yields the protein CASRDSVNTEAFF.